These 27 T cell receptor beta chains share one sample of origin, sequenced in a study of cytomegalovirus exposure and HLA in healthy donors. The PCR made use of 60 Vbeta and 13 Jbeta primers. This table comes from immunoSEQ multiplex PCR, and its TCRdb copy is limited to in-frame clones, with some not included. In the table there are 63,000 or so clones, 80% of which are singletons. Sequenced: PBMCs. The receptors were gathered from a woman in her thirties in good health and CMV-seronegative.

The V call is TRBV6-5, the J call TRBJ1-2, with 7 bases matching TRBD1. This CDR3 has 15 residues. The V segment lost 5 bases and the J segment 4 bases; nucleotides outside the gene matches: 10. Germline CDR1 reads MNHEY; CDR2 reads SVGAGI. CDR3 DNA: TGTGCCAGCAGTCAGGGACAGCGCCTAGGCTATGGCTACACCTTC. Protein sequence: CASSQGQRLGYGYTF.

The chain couples TRBV6-1 to TRBJ2-4; TRBD1 might be the D (6 bases). The CDR3 has 14 amino acids. Germline loops: CDR1 MNHNS, CDR2 SASEGT. Deletions cut 5 bases from V and 0 bases from J, with 8 bases between. The CDR3 is CASSTGKAKNIQYF. The DNA of the CDR3 is TGTGCCAGCAGTACAGGGAAAGCCAAAAACATTCAGTACTTC.

The chain carries TRBV18 and TRBJ1-1, with a possible D match to TRBD1 (5 bases). The germline V and J ends were trimmed by 3 bases and 5 bases, with 13 bases remaining between them. The germline CDR1 and CDR2 sequences are KGHSH and LQKENI. The length of the CDR3 is 14 residues. The CDR3 coding sequence is TGTGCCAGCTCACCGGGACGGAGCGGGACTGAAGCTTTCTTT. This codes for CASSPGRSGTEAFF.

This clone was counted once. J is TRBJ2-3 and V is TRBV7-8, with 7 positions matching TRBD2. This CDR3 contains 15 residues. From germline, CDR1 is SGHVS and CDR2 FQNEAQ. The V and J ends lost 3 bases and 1 base, in that order; junction bases with no gene match: 4. The CDR3 protein is CASSLDSGRTDTQYF. DNA of the CDR3: TGTGCCAGCAGCTTGGATAGCGGGCGCACAGATACGCAGTATTTT.

J is TRBJ2-5 and V is TRBV7-9; 11 positions agree with TRBD2. Unmatched junction bases numbered 11, after V lost 6 bases and J lost 5 bases. CDR1 is SEHNR, CDR2 FQNEAQ, per germline (reference sequence). The CDR3 spans 16 residues. DNA of the CDR3: TGTGCCAGCAGGGAATTAGCGGGAGGGCCGGGGGAGACCCAGTACTTC. Translated, it gives CASRELAGGPGETQYF.

The CDR3 loop is CASSPTQGARSPLHF. CDR3 coding DNA: TGTGCCAGCAGCCCAACCCAGGGGGCGCGTTCACCCCTCCACTTT. V and J are TRBV7-9 and TRBJ1-6, with 8 bases identical to TRBD1. V trimming: 5 bases; J trimming: 9 bases; junction bases outside the gene matches: 9. Germline CDR1 reads SEHNR; CDR2 reads FQNEAQ (reference sequence). The CDR3 spans 15 residues.

The chain joins TRBV2 to TRBJ1-2, with D perhaps TRBD1 (5 bases). From germline, CDR1 is SNHLY and CDR2 FYNNEI. V dropped 7 bases and J dropped 6 bases, with 12 bases sitting between them. The CDR3 contains 12 residues. The chain's CDR3 is CASKGEGDGYTF. DNA for the CDR3: TGTGCCAGCAAAGGTGAAGGGGATGGCTACACCTTC.

The chain carries TRBV30 and TRBJ2-2; TRBD1 might be the D (6 bases). With 3 bases removed from V and 3 bases from J, the gap between germline ends came to 11 bases. Germline CDR1 GTSNPN, CDR2 SVGIG (reference sequence). There are 14 residues in the CDR3. The CDR3 nucleotides are TGTGCCTGGAGGCCCCACAGGGACACCGGGGAGCTGTTTTTT. Translating gives CAWRPHRDTGELFF.

V gene TRBV13 combines with J gene TRBJ2-7; D is undetermined. Germline CDR1 is PRHDT and CDR2 is FYEKMQ (reference sequence). There are 12 residues in the CDR3. Trimming removed 0 bases at V and 6 bases at J, with 6 bases between. The CDR3 is CASSLGGSEQYF. The CDR3, as DNA: TGTGCCAGCAGCTTAGGTGGTAGCGAGCAGTACTTC.

CDR3 in DNA: TGTGCCAGCAGCCAGTCCTACGAGCAGTACTTC. Translated: CASSQSYEQYF. The chain employs TRBV5-4 and TRBJ2-7; no definite D call. This CDR3 spans 11 amino acids. V lost 4 bases to trimming and J lost 1 base, with 3 bases between them. Germline CDR1 and CDR2: SGHNT and YYREEE (reference sequence).

The J gene is TRBJ2-2, the V gene TRBV6-6; D uncertain. The V end was cut by 2 bases, the J end by 6 bases, with 13 bases between. The CDR3 consists of 15 residues. Germline V gene lookup returns CDR1 MNHNY and CDR2 SVGAGI (reference sequence). The CDR3 bases are TGTGCCAGCAGTTACCTCAGGAAGTGGTCCGGGGAGCTGTTTTTT. This codes for CASSYLRKWSGELFF.

This chain joins TRBV5-1 and TRBJ1-1, with D perhaps TRBD1 (5 bases). Germline CDR1 is SGHRS and CDR2 is YFSETQ. The CDR3 is 12 amino acids. Trimming removed 6 bases at V and 6 bases at J, with 12 bases between. The CDR3, as DNA: TGCGCCAGCAAGGCCAGGGCCGCTGAAGCTTTCTTT. The encoded protein is CASKARAAEAFF.

The J gene is TRBJ2-3, the V gene TRBV6-5; 11 nucleotides match TRBD2. With V trimmed by 2 bases and J by 3 bases, 4 bases remained unmatched. The CDR3 sequence is 16 residues long. Germline V gene sequence: CDR1 MNHEY, CDR2 SVGAGI. Here the CDR3 DNA reads TGTGCCAGCAGTTACGGGACTAGCGGAGCAACAGATACGCAGTATTTT. Residues: CASSYGTSGATDTQYF.

This chain connects TRBV10-1 to TRBJ1-1; TRBD1 might be the D (5 bases). The V gene lost 4 bases and the J gene lost 3 bases, with 12 bases spanning the gap. This CDR3 region has 14 residues. Germline lookup yields CDR1 WNHNN and CDR2 SYGVQD (reference sequence). CDR3 in DNA: TGCGCCAGCAGTGGCGGGAGAGGGGACACTGAAGCTTTCTTT. Translation: CASSGGRGDTEAFF.

The chain uses TRBV9 and TRBJ1-1; no definite D call. The CDR3 extends over 14 amino acids. CDR1 is SGDLS, CDR2 YYNGEE, per germline. V was shortened by 5 bases and J by 4 bases, with 15 bases between the two germline ends. CDR3 sequence (DNA): TGTGCCAGCAGTCCTGAGGGTCGTGGCACTGAAGCTTTCTTT. It yields the protein CASSPEGRGTEAFF.

CDR3 region: CASSLWPGRAYEQYF. The DNA for the CDR3 is TGTGCCAGCAGCTTGTGGCCCGGGAGGGCCTACGAGCAGTACTTC. The chain links TRBV5-4 to TRBJ2-7, with 8 bases that match TRBD2. This CDR3 comprises 15 residues. V lost 1 base and J lost 2; bases outside the gene matches: 5. Germline assignment: CDR1 SGHNT and CDR2 YYREEE (reference sequence).

The chain has TRBV5-1 and TRBJ2-3, with D tentatively TRBD1 (5 bases). The CDR3 loop spans 12 amino acids. Trimming cost V 2 bases and J 9 bases, with 10 bases left between them. Germline CDR1 and CDR2: SGHRS and YFSETQ. CDR3 in DNA: TGCGCCAGCAGCTTCAGGGAAGGGACGCAGTATTTT. Translated, it gives CASSFREGTQYF.

The rearrangement links TRBV6-5 to TRBJ1-5, with 9 bases fitting TRBD1. V was pared by 6 bases and J by 5 bases, with 8 bases of the junction left unmatched. The CDR3 length is 15 residues. Germline lookup yields CDR1 MNHEY and CDR2 SVGAGI. The CDR3 DNA follows: TGTGCCAGCAGGCCGGACAGGGGCGGGTATCAGCCCCAGCATTTT. Its translation is CASRPDRGGYQPQHF.

J is TRBJ1-1 and V is TRBV9; 7 positions match TRBD1. Germline lookup yields CDR1 SGDLS and CDR2 YYNGEE. Unmatched junction bases numbered 9, after V lost 3 bases and J lost 4 bases. The length of the CDR3 is 15 residues. CDR3: CASSARQGESTEAFF. The CDR3 coding sequence is TGTGCCAGCAGCGCTCGACAGGGTGAGAGCACTGAAGCTTTCTTT. Combining the CDR3 with reference TRBV9 and TRBJ1-1 gives the whole variable domain DSGVTQTPKHLITATGQRVTLRCSPRSGDLSVYWYQQSLDQGLQFLIQYYNGEERAKGNILERFSAQQFPDLHSELNLSSLELGDSALYFCASSARQGESTEAFFGQGTRLTVV.

The V call is TRBV5-1, the J call TRBJ1-2; D is unresolved. The CDR3 runs to 14 residues. The V end lost 0 bases, the J end lost 8 bases, and 14 bases lay between the germline ends. Germline-derived CDR1 and CDR2 are SGHRS and YFSETQ. The CDR3 is CASSLAQVGWGYTF. Here the CDR3 DNA reads TGCGCCAGCAGCTTGGCCCAGGTTGGGTGGGGCTACACCTTC.

The chain combines TRBV27 with TRBJ1-1; 7 nucleotides line up with TRBD1. Germline CDR1 reads MNHEY; CDR2 reads SMNVEV (reference sequence). Unmatched junction bases numbered 14, after V lost 4 bases and J lost 9 bases. The CDR3 spans 15 residues. CDR3: CASSWTGGAQIQAFF. The CDR3, as DNA: TGTGCCAGCAGTTGGACAGGCGGCGCCCAAATCCAAGCTTTCTTT.

This sequence joins TRBV10-2 and TRBJ2-1; 9 bases align to TRBD1. The CDR3 is 16 amino acids. The trim removed 6 bases at V and 6 bases at J, leaving 12 bases unmatched. The V gene's germline CDR1 is WSHSY and CDR2 SAAADI. DNA of the CDR3: TGCGCCAGCAGGATCCCGGGACAGGGAAACCTCAATGAGCAGTTCTTC. Translating it yields CASRIPGQGNLNEQFF.

The chain is built from TRBV7-9 and TRBJ2-7, with 11 bases aligning to TRBD2. Germline V lookup: CDR1 SEHNR, CDR2 FQNEAQ (reference sequence). V trimming: 1 base; J trimming: 2 bases; junction bases outside the gene matches: 13. This CDR3 has 19 residues. CDR3 amino acids: CASSLEGEPLAGEAYEQYF. The CDR3 coding sequence is TGTGCCAGCAGCTTAGAGGGGGAACCACTAGCGGGGGAAGCCTACGAGCAGTACTTC.

This CDR3 is CASSSPFGGGRYQETQYF. The CDR3 region has the DNA TGTGCCAGCAGTTCCCCTTTCGGGGGGGGGCGGTACCAAGAGACCCAGTACTTC. V gene TRBV28 combines with J gene TRBJ2-5, with 8 bases fitting TRBD2. Per the germline V gene, CDR1 is MDHEN and CDR2 is SYDVKM. Unmatched junction bases numbered 13, after V lost 4 bases and J lost 0 bases. The CDR3 has 18 amino acids. The whole variable domain, remainder taken from reference TRBV28 and TRBJ2-5, is DVKVTQSSRYLVKRTGEKVFLECVQDMDHENMFWYRQDPGLGLRLIYFSYDVKMKEKGDIPEGYSVSREKKERFSLILESASTNQTSMYLCASSSPFGGGRYQETQYFGPGTRLLVL.

In regard to this clone: Here the CDR3 omits its conserved ending phenylalanine or tryptophan, so a read error is the likely source. The limits of the CDR3 on the DNA are not certain, so only TCRdb's listed CDR3 is given. The J gene is TRBJ1-2, the V gene TRBV4-1. The CDR3 is 10 residues long, counting both termini. Germline assignment: CDR1 MGHRA and CDR2 YSYEKL. CDR3 residues: CASSQDGGAY.

The chain uses TRBV29-1 and TRBJ1-2; 8 bases match TRBD1. This CDR3 spans 12 amino acids. V trimming: 7 bases; J trimming: 2 bases; junction bases outside the gene matches: 3. Germline-derived CDR1 and CDR2 are SQVTM and ANQGSEA. The chain's CDR3 is CSARTGNYGYTF. As DNA, the CDR3 is TGCAGCGCGCGGACAGGGAACTATGGCTACACCTTC.

The rearrangement joins TRBV28 to TRBJ2-1; D is possibly TRBD2 (6 bases). The CDR3 extends over 15 amino acids. The germline CDR1 and CDR2 sequences are MDHEN and SYDVKM. V was trimmed by 3 bases and J by 8 bases, leaving 17 bases between them. The CDR3 nucleotides are TGTGCCAGCAGTTTCGAGGGACTCCCTGGCCATGAGCAGTTCTTC. Translating it yields CASSFEGLPGHEQFF.